These 17 T cell receptor beta chains share one sample of origin, sequenced in a study of cytomegalovirus exposure and HLA in healthy donors. 13 Jbeta primers and 60 Vbeta primers were used for the PCR. Produced via immunoSEQ multiplex PCR; TCRdb's table is partial and in-frame only. Of approximately 90,000 clones listed, 7.5% to 8.5% are singletons. Sequenced sample: PBMCs. The receptors shown here come from a man aged 50 or older in good health and CMV-seronegative.

The sample holds a few counts of this clone. The rearrangement joins TRBV11-2 to TRBJ2-2; D is uncertain. CDR1 and CDR2 from the germline V gene are SGHAT and FQNNGV. V lost 4 bases and J lost 4, with 22 bases in between. This CDR3 is built from 18 residues. In nucleotides, the CDR3 is TGTGCCAGCAGCTCCAACCTACTACTTCGATACGGCACCGGGGAGCTGTTTTTT. This gives the protein CASSSNLLLRYGTGELFF. The variable domain in full, completed from reference TRBV11-2 and TRBJ2-2, reads EAGVAQSPRYKIIEKRQSVAFWCNPISGHATLYWYQQILGQGPKLLIQFQNNGVVDDSQLPKDRFSAERLKGVDSTLKIQPAKLEDSAVYLCASSSNLLLRYGTGELFFGEGSRLTVL.

V and J are TRBV28 and TRBJ2-7; TRBD1 agrees at 9 bases. V was pared by 5 bases and J by 5 bases, with 10 bases of the junction left unmatched. The V gene's germline CDR1 is MDHEN and CDR2 SYDVKM. The CDR3 is 15 amino acids. This chain's CDR3 is CASSLTGGLKDEQYF. The CDR3 DNA follows: TGTGCCAGCAGTCTCACAGGGGGCTTAAAGGACGAGCAGTACTTC.

This rearrangement joins TRBV29-1 to TRBJ2-2; 8 bases agree with TRBD2. The germline gives CDR1 SQVTM, CDR2 ANQGSEA. With V trimmed by 7 bases and J by 6 bases, 4 bases remained unmatched. This CDR3 comprises 12 residues. CDR3 sequence reads: CSATTSAGELFF. The CDR3 DNA sequence: TGCAGCGCCACGACTAGCGCCGGGGAGCTGTTTTTT.

V and J are TRBV6-5 and TRBJ1-2, with D tentatively TRBD1 (6 bases). The V gene lost 6 bases and the J gene lost 2 bases, with 10 bases spanning the gap. CDR1 is MNHEY, CDR2 SVGAGI, per germline. This CDR3 is 13 amino acids long. CDR3 nucleotide sequence: TGTGCCAGCAGGAAGACAGGCAACTATGGCTACACCTTC. Translated, it gives CASRKTGNYGYTF.

This chain joins TRBV30 and TRBJ1-5; perhaps TRBD1 as D (6 bases). Trimming removed 0 bases at V and 3 bases at J, with 15 bases between. The CDR3 runs 16 residues. Germline CDR1 and CDR2: GTSNPN and SVGIG (reference sequence). DNA for the CDR3: TGTGCCTGGAGTGTCAGGGGAAGGGCGCCCAATCAGCCCCAGCATTTT. The encoded protein is CAWSVRGRAPNQPQHF.

In this sample, this clone turned up a few times. The chain is built from TRBV6-1 and TRBJ2-5, with D perhaps matching TRBD1 (6 bases). The CDR3 has 13 residues. Trimming left V 4 bases short and J 2 bases short, with 8 bases between. Germline loops: CDR1 MNHNS, CDR2 SASEGT. CDR3 coding DNA: TGTGCCAGCAGTGTGGACAGACAAGAGACCCAGTACTTC. It codes for CASSVDRQETQYF.

This clone was observed a handful of times. The CDR3 protein is CASRDRGWTEAFF. The CDR3 DNA is TGTGCCAGCAGGGACAGGGGATGGACTGAAGCTTTCTTT. This chain uses TRBV6-5 with TRBJ1-1; 9 bases align to TRBD1. This CDR3 region has 13 residues. Germline CDR1 and CDR2: MNHEY and SVGAGI. With V trimmed by 6 bases and J by 5 bases, 4 bases remained unmatched.

The V gene is TRBV18, the J gene TRBJ1-4; a possible D gene is TRBD1 (6 bases). The CDR3 contains 14 residues. Per germline, CDR1 KGHSH and CDR2 LQKENI. V was pared by 6 bases and J by 7 bases, with 15 bases between. In nucleotides, the CDR3 is TGTGCCAGCTCGCCCCAGGGGAAAGTTGAAAAACTGTTTTTT. Amino acid sequence: CASSPQGKVEKLFF.

This chain joins TRBV9 and TRBJ2-3, with a tentative D call TRBD2 (6 bases). Germline-derived CDR1 and CDR2 are SGDLS and YYNGEE. The CDR3 length is 15 residues. Trimming took off 1 base at V and 0 bases at J, with 9 bases between the two ends. The CDR3 sequence is CASSVTRGSTDTQYF. The CDR3 DNA reads TGTGCCAGCAGCGTAACCCGGGGGAGCACAGATACGCAGTATTTT.

This sequence joins TRBV6-6 and TRBJ2-2, with TRBD1 matching 10 bases. V dropped 0 bases and J dropped 4; count of bases not matched to a gene: 2. The germline CDR1 and CDR2 sequences are MNHNY and SVGAGI (reference sequence). This CDR3 is 16 amino acids long. In nucleotides, the CDR3 is TGTGCCAGCAGTTACTCGGGACAGGGGCCCACCGGGGAGCTGTTTTTT. Translated: CASSYSGQGPTGELFF.

This clone was seen a handful of times. The chain has TRBV19 and TRBJ1-3; 7 bases match TRBD1. V dropped 5 bases and J dropped 0; count of bases not matched to a gene: 4. The CDR3 spans 15 residues. The germline V gene encodes CDR1 LNHDA and CDR2 SQIVND (reference sequence). The DNA of the CDR3 is TGTGCCAGTAGTCAAGGGACAGCCTCTGGAAACACCATATATTTT. The encoded protein is CASSQGTASGNTIYF.

This clone showed up just a few times. V is TRBV9 and J is TRBJ1-6; D is unresolved. Germline CDR1 is SGDLS and CDR2 is YYNGEE. The V and J ends lost 3 bases and 7 bases respectively, with 8 bases between them. CDR3 length: 13 amino acids. The CDR3 coding sequence is TGTGCCAGCAGCGCCCGAGGGAATTCACCCCTCCACTTT. Translation gives CASSARGNSPLHF.

A few counts support this clone. This chain connects TRBV5-5 to TRBJ1-1; a possible D gene is TRBD1 (6 bases). Germline V gives CDR1 SGHKS, CDR2 YYEKEE (reference sequence). V shed 4 bases and J shed 1 base, with 17 bases lying between them. This CDR3 contains 16 residues. The CDR3, as DNA: TGTGCCAGCAGCATCACCGGGACATCCAGGAACACTGAAGCTTTCTTT. As protein: CASSITGTSRNTEAFF.

The rearrangement links TRBV19 to TRBJ1-5; D might be TRBD1 (5 bases). Germline V gives CDR1 LNHDA, CDR2 SQIVND (reference sequence). The CDR3 loop spans 17 amino acids. Trimming took 5 bases from V and 0 from J, leaving 17 bases between them. The CDR3 here is CASSFTSQVTSNQPQHF. The CDR3, as DNA: TGTGCCAGTAGTTTCACCTCACAGGTGACTAGCAATCAGCCCCAGCATTTT.

This clone appeared a few times. This sequence joins TRBV19 and TRBJ2-3, with 7 bases matching TRBD2. The CDR3 consists of 15 residues. The V gene end was trimmed by 5 bases and the J gene end by 3 bases; junction bases not matched to a gene: 8. The germline CDR1 and CDR2 sequences are LNHDA and SQIVND (reference sequence). CDR3 residues: CASSLQGGSTDTQYF. CDR3 DNA sequence: TGTGCCAGTAGTCTTCAGGGAGGGAGTACAGATACGCAGTATTTT.

V gene TRBV10-3 combines with J gene TRBJ1-2, with D maybe TRBD1 (6 bases). Trimming took 2 bases from V and 4 from J, leaving 17 bases between them. Per the germline V gene, CDR1 is ENHRY and CDR2 is SYGVKD. This CDR3 is built from 16 residues. The CDR3 bases are TGTGCCATCAGTGAGGCGAAAGACAGGAGCCTCTATGGCTACACCTTC. Translated: CAISEAKDRSLYGYTF.

This rearrangement joins TRBV30 to TRBJ2-7, with 7 bases that match TRBD1. The CDR3 runs to 12 residues. The V segment lost 5 bases and the J segment 5 bases; nucleotides outside the gene matches: 6. Looked up from germline, CDR1 is GTSNPN and CDR2 is SVGIG (reference sequence). CDR3 sequence reads: CAWDRDGHEQYF. CDR3 bases: TGTGCCTGGGACAGGGATGGCCACGAGCAGTACTTC. Using reference TRBV30 and TRBJ2-7 for the parts outside the CDR3, the full variable domain is SQTIHQWPATLVQPVGSPLSLECTVEGTSNPNLYWYRQAAGRGLQLLFYSVGIGQISSEVPQNLSASRPQDRQFILSSKKLLLSDSGFYLCAWDRDGHEQYFGPGTRLTVT.